This TCR beta chain was sequenced in a study of tumor-infiltrating lymphocytes in primary liver carcinoma. Study-wide context: These were node-negative, non-metastatic T1-T3 tumors of roughly 4 to 10 cm.

Starting from roughly 540 ng of total RNA, TCR beta cDNA was produced with a primer in the constant region. A slightly modified ARM-PCR protocol with three nested multiplex PCR rounds produced these TCR beta libraries. With TRBV1-TRBV30 forward primers and a C-beta reverse primer, the first two PCR rounds were run for around 10 cycles each. Using its own MiXCR run on the multiplex PCR reads, TCRdb lists one record per CDR3 protein. The data hold 320,000 or so distinct CDR3 sequences, with 50% to 70% observed a single time. Germline DNA was also extracted, and blood RNA was taken from unsorted whole blood. Chronic HBV infection, untreated so far, was present in the patients. A sample of roughly 4.2 milliliters of peripheral blood was taken before surgery. Study results and limitations: Tumors had a significantly higher top-250-clone fraction than blood (p = 0.039).

The CDR3 spans 16 residues. CDR1 is MNHNS, CDR2 SASEGT, per germline. Concerning this clonotype itself: What it recognizes is unknown. The junction does not match germline at one end; this may be a read error.

The sequence derives from a man in his forties with primary liver carcinoma and hepatitis B virus infection. The chain has TRBV6-1 and TRBJ1-2; D is undetermined. The specimen sequenced was peripheral blood. The CDR3 loop is CVSSALGGVTNYGYSF. In DNA, the CDR3 is TGTGTCAGCAGTGCACTCGGCGGGGTAACTAACTATGGCTACTCCTTC.